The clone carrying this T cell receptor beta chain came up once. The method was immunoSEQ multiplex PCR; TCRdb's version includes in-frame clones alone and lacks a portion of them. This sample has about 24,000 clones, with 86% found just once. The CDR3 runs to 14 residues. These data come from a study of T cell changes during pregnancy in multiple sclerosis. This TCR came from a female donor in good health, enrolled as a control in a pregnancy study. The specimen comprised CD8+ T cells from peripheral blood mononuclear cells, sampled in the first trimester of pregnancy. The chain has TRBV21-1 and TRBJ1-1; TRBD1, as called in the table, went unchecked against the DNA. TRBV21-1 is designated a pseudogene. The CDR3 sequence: CASSKSKEQVEAFF. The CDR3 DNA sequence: TGTGCCAGCAGCAAAAGTAAAGAACAGGTTGAAGCTTTCTTT.